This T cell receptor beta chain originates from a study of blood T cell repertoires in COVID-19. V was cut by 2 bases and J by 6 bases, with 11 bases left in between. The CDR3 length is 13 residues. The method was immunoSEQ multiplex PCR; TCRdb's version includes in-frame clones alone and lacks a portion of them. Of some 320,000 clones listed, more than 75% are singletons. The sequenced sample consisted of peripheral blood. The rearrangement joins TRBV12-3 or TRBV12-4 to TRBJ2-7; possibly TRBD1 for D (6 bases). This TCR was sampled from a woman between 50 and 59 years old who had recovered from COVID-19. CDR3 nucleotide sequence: TGTGCCAGCAGTTTACGTGAAGGGGGCGAGCAGTACTTC. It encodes CASSLREGGEQYF.